Given below is one TCR beta chain in context. This clone appeared a few times. The target of this receptor is not known. The input lacks base qualities; no much larger clone sits a single base away. This entry belongs to a study of blood T cell repertoires in COVID-19 (dated by TCRdb to between 2020 and 2021). Turning to the overall study: Samples covering the acute and convalescent phases of COVID-19 were provided by collaborators in the United States, Italy and Spain. The material from the prospective study consisted of cDNA or gDNA derived from T cells, B-cell-depleted T cells, or PBMCs. Deeply sampled blood TCRbeta repertoires from subjects exposed to, actively infected with, or recovered from COVID-19 were included in the dataset. The repertoires were released in a freely available public database intended as a resource for research on the immune response to SARS-CoV-2. The samples were drawn from the first 160 participants of the ongoing ImmuneRACE study and from over a thousand subjects provided by 6 global collaborators. Nearly every sample came with metadata listing a de-identified subject ID, COVID-19 status, age in years and sex. Where HLA class I and class II types were available, the types were taken from metadata supplied by the sample provider, not from assay-based typing. The paper as a whole reports these results and caveats: Clinical and demographic metadata were provided uncurated, with the amount varying by source and participant.

The germline V gene provides CDR1 MNHEY and CDR2 SVGAGI. CDR3 length: 15 amino acids, cysteine to phenylalanine. Only CDR3 DNA is held: 45 bases, read in frame from base 1. V lost 4 bases and J lost 6 bases, and the count of bases not matched to a germline gene is 8. Another Seattle source contributed samples from volunteer blood donors who had recovered from COVID-19. The collaborating institutions used their own protocols to collect whole blood in K2EDTA tubes. For TCRbeta analysis, collaborators shipped samples as frozen whole blood, isolated PBMCs, or DNA extracted from either of those sample types. TCRbeta CDR3 regions were amplified from genomic DNA by means of the immunoSEQ Assay, a bias-controlled multiplex PCR. Concerning the study's data processing: Nucleated cell counts per sample were estimated from amplification of reference gene primers within the assay. To quantify the absolute abundance of each unique TCRbeta CDR3 rearrangement, sequence reads were collapsed and filtered. For each sample, productive Simpson clonality was calculated by taking the square root of Simpson's diversity index across productive rearrangements. TCRdb limited this immuneACCESS table to in-frame rearrangements with V and J called. A share of clones is missing; checked studies link under half to unresolved V genes, and the rest is unexplained. D and trimming come from the DNA, and the V and J calls and clone size come from that table. The table for this sample lists under 300,000 clones; around nine tenths of them were counted only once. Around 2.2% of the sample rests with the top ten.

Sequenced material: peripheral blood. The chain employs TRBV6-5 and TRBJ2-7, with 11 middle bases fitting TRBD1. The source is a woman in her forties who had recovered from COVID-19. At the DNA level, the sequence is TGTGCCAGCAGTTCTCCGTGGGGGACAGGGGGCGAGCAGTACTTC. This encodes CASSSPWGTGGEQYF.